The rows below give T cell receptor beta chains drawn from one sample of a study of cytomegalovirus exposure and HLA in healthy donors. Using immunoSEQ multiplex PCR, the repertoire was profiled, and TCRdb retains in-frame clones only, with some absent. The sample has some 120,000 clones, around 85% seen once. Sequencing was performed on PBMCs. The receptor set was obtained from a woman in her 30s in good health and CMV-seropositive. CDR3s leave out the opening cysteine and the closing phenylalanine or tryptophan. Each record gives: J gene, V gene, D gene, clone size, CDR3 protein. A D gene is named only where the DNA matches it firmly. Clone size, where shown, is once, few, many, or a class for clones that have expanded.

j_call: TRBJ1-3; v_call: TRBV19; d_call: .; clone_size: .; cdr3_aa: ASTHPGSNSGNTIY
j_call: TRBJ2-7; v_call: TRBV30; d_call: TRBD2; clone_size: .; cdr3_aa: AWTSGLAGVNSYEQY
j_call: TRBJ2-6; v_call: TRBV2; d_call: .; clone_size: .; cdr3_aa: ASSEQRTGANVLT
j_call: TRBJ1-1; v_call: TRBV7-9; d_call: .; clone_size: .; cdr3_aa: ASSLRWGLKNTEAF
j_call: TRBJ2-1; v_call: TRBV6-5; d_call: .; clone_size: once; cdr3_aa: ASSYDVYNERF
j_call: TRBJ2-5; v_call: TRBV6-6; d_call: .; clone_size: .; cdr3_aa: ASSYVEEGSYGQY
j_call: TRBJ1-1; v_call: TRBV28; d_call: .; clone_size: .; cdr3_aa: ASSQGLEWTEAF
j_call: TRBJ2-7; v_call: TRBV6-1; d_call: .; clone_size: once; cdr3_aa: ASSEGRITYEQY
j_call: TRBJ2-5; v_call: TRBV5-1; d_call: .; clone_size: .; cdr3_aa: ASKGGEETQY
j_call: TRBJ2-7; v_call: TRBV28; d_call: .; clone_size: few; cdr3_aa: ASSSNYEQY
j_call: TRBJ1-2; v_call: TRBV29-1; d_call: TRBD1; clone_size: .; cdr3_aa: SVPQGAGYT
j_call: TRBJ1-2; v_call: TRBV5-1; d_call: .; clone_size: .; cdr3_aa: ASSLGLGEYGYT
j_call: TRBJ1-1; v_call: TRBV9; d_call: TRBD1; clone_size: .; cdr3_aa: ASSTGQGNTEAF
j_call: TRBJ1-6; v_call: TRBV30; d_call: TRBD1; clone_size: once; cdr3_aa: AWSLGTVYNSPLH
j_call: TRBJ1-2; v_call: TRBV6-1; d_call: .; clone_size: .; cdr3_aa: ASSASGGTSGYGYT
j_call: TRBJ2-5; v_call: TRBV7-3; d_call: TRBD2; clone_size: .; cdr3_aa: ASSFGGGETQY
j_call: TRBJ2-2; v_call: TRBV7-3; d_call: .; clone_size: .; cdr3_aa: ASSFPGGELF
j_call: TRBJ1-2; v_call: TRBV9; d_call: .; clone_size: .; cdr3_aa: ASSVVEGGGYT
j_call: TRBJ1-1; v_call: TRBV4-1; d_call: .; clone_size: once; cdr3_aa: ASSQVGGTEAF
j_call: TRBJ2-7; v_call: TRBV10-1; d_call: .; clone_size: .; cdr3_aa: ASSGGRDYEQY
j_call: TRBJ2-3; v_call: TRBV5-1; d_call: TRBD2; clone_size: few; cdr3_aa: ASQLAGGTDTQY
j_call: TRBJ2-1; v_call: TRBV9; d_call: TRBD2; clone_size: few; cdr3_aa: ASSVVGLAANEQF
j_call: TRBJ1-5; v_call: TRBV5-1; d_call: .; clone_size: .; cdr3_aa: ASSLDPDQPQH
j_call: TRBJ2-1; v_call: TRBV6-1; d_call: .; clone_size: .; cdr3_aa: ASSEAGGPYNEQF
j_call: TRBJ2-3; v_call: TRBV28; d_call: .; clone_size: .; cdr3_aa: ASSRQRLTSTDTQY
j_call: TRBJ1-2; v_call: TRBV14; d_call: TRBD1; clone_size: .; cdr3_aa: ASSRRQGFYGYT
j_call: TRBJ2-7; v_call: TRBV5-1; d_call: TRBD1; clone_size: .; cdr3_aa: ASSSGGTGLYEQY
j_call: TRBJ2-3; v_call: TRBV6-5; d_call: .; clone_size: .; cdr3_aa: ASSSETPTDTQY
j_call: TRBJ1-2; v_call: TRBV28; d_call: .; clone_size: once; cdr3_aa: ASSPWEEWDYGYT
j_call: TRBJ1-1; v_call: TRBV6-1; d_call: .; clone_size: medium-sized; cdr3_aa: ASRLQDTANTEAF
j_call: TRBJ2-5; v_call: TRBV10-3; d_call: .; clone_size: once; cdr3_aa: AISESSGAGGYQETQY
j_call: TRBJ1-6; v_call: TRBV7-9; d_call: .; clone_size: .; cdr3_aa: ASSITRDLLH
j_call: TRBJ1-1; v_call: TRBV9; d_call: .; clone_size: .; cdr3_aa: ASSPGHLNTEAF
j_call: TRBJ2-3; v_call: TRBV6-6; d_call: .; clone_size: few; cdr3_aa: ASSQGPSY
j_call: TRBJ1-2; v_call: TRBV4-1; d_call: TRBD1; clone_size: .; cdr3_aa: ASSYDDRAYGYT
j_call: TRBJ2-3; v_call: TRBV5-1; d_call: .; clone_size: .; cdr3_aa: ASSLEGSDTQY
j_call: TRBJ2-1; v_call: TRBV29-1; d_call: .; clone_size: .; cdr3_aa: SVDWSLNNEQF
j_call: TRBJ1-1; v_call: TRBV5-1; d_call: .; clone_size: .; cdr3_aa: ASSRTSQGRAEAF
j_call: TRBJ1-1; v_call: TRBV10-3; d_call: .; clone_size: few; cdr3_aa: AISRDLNTEAF
j_call: TRBJ2-7; v_call: TRBV6-5; d_call: TRBD1; clone_size: .; cdr3_aa: ASSYSRDRVVNEQY
j_call: TRBJ1-2; v_call: TRBV11-2; d_call: TRBD1; clone_size: .; cdr3_aa: ASSWGQEDGYT
j_call: TRBJ1-1; v_call: TRBV9; d_call: .; clone_size: .; cdr3_aa: ASSVAPNTEAF
j_call: TRBJ2-3; v_call: TRBV27; d_call: TRBD2; clone_size: .; cdr3_aa: ASSPGLAGADTQY
j_call: TRBJ2-2; v_call: TRBV5-4; d_call: TRBD1; clone_size: .; cdr3_aa: ASSLIQGPPGELF
j_call: TRBJ2-7; v_call: TRBV6-6; d_call: .; clone_size: .; cdr3_aa: ASRTGLSSQY
j_call: TRBJ1-2; v_call: TRBV6-5; d_call: TRBD1; clone_size: .; cdr3_aa: ASSYLPWTGAGYT
j_call: TRBJ2-1; v_call: TRBV5-1; d_call: TRBD2; clone_size: .; cdr3_aa: ASSSGLAGLNNEQF
j_call: TRBJ2-1; v_call: TRBV13; d_call: TRBD2; clone_size: .; cdr3_aa: ASSGTSGYNEQF
j_call: TRBJ1-1; v_call: TRBV10-3; d_call: .; clone_size: .; cdr3_aa: AISDGGVGTEAF
j_call: TRBJ1-3; v_call: TRBV18; d_call: TRBD1; clone_size: .; cdr3_aa: ASSPTGGFGNTIY
j_call: TRBJ2-7; v_call: TRBV5-1; d_call: TRBD1; clone_size: .; cdr3_aa: ASSFRDSAYEQY
j_call: TRBJ1-1; v_call: TRBV30; d_call: .; clone_size: once; cdr3_aa: AWMQGLMAF
j_call: TRBJ2-7; v_call: TRBV5-1; d_call: .; clone_size: .; cdr3_aa: ASSLAAAGGKTYEQY
j_call: TRBJ2-7; v_call: TRBV7-9; d_call: .; clone_size: once; cdr3_aa: ASSLPRGRGNEQY
j_call: TRBJ2-7; v_call: TRBV28; d_call: TRBD2; clone_size: once; cdr3_aa: ASTLLGGGRDEQY